This T cell receptor (beta chain) was sequenced during a study of blood T cells in healthy people across ages. Study-wide results and limits: The study found more naive CD4+ cells and higher diversity in long-lived than aged donors. Estimated diversity that came from one million T cells was considered an underestimate.

Each donor had approximately 10 milliliters of peripheral blood drawn. Worth noting for this clonotype: Its target is not known.

Trimming shortened V by 6 bases and J by 7 bases, and 12 bases separated the two germline ends. The length of the CDR3 is 12 residues. Germline values: CDR1 MDHEN, CDR2 SYDVKM. Primers used in a second PCR of about 6 to 11 cycles were a sample-barcoded 5' primer and a J-beta primer mix. Through a template-switch adaptor with 12 random nucleotides, each cDNA molecule received a tag. TCRdb independently ran MiXCR on the 5' RACE reads; one entry per CDR3 protein. The repertoire holds hundreds of thousands of distinct CDR3 sequences, with roughly three fifths as singletons. Sequenced sample: blood. The TCR was taken from a man aged 35-49 years in good health. The chain links TRBV28 to TRBJ1-2; unclear D gene. The DNA of the CDR3 is TGTGCCAGCAGGACCCCCCGTGGTGGCTACACCTTC. Translating gives CASRTPRGGYTF.